Shown below are 2 T cell receptor beta chains from a single sample sequenced in a study of T cells in tuberculosis. The time point was: new active TB diagnosis, blood taken before or within 7 days of starting treatment. Profiling relied on immunoSEQ multiplex PCR, and the TCRdb table lists in-frame clones only, not all of them. Altogether approximately 22,000 clones are present, approximately 85% being singletons, with the ten largest covering around 14%. Sample: PBMCs, taken at tuberculosis diagnosis. The receptors were sampled from an adult with tuberculosis.

J is TRBJ2-7 and V is TRBV19; the match to TRBD2 covers 10 bases. The CDR3 sequence is 13 residues long. The V gene end was trimmed by 8 bases and the J gene end by 2 bases; junction bases not matched to a gene: 3. Germline loops: CDR1 LNHDA, CDR2 SQIVND (reference sequence). The CDR3: CASGAGGTYEQYF. CDR3 sequence (DNA): TGTGCCAGTGGAGCGGGGGGGACCTACGAGCAGTACTTC.

This clone appeared a few times. In DNA form, the CDR3 reads TGCGCCAGCAGTGATAGGAGCTCTAGCTCCTACGAGCAGTACTTC. Translation gives CASSDRSSSSYEQYF. The rearrangement links TRBV10-2 to TRBJ2-7; D is unresolved. Germline V lookup: CDR1 WSHSY, CDR2 SAAADI. The CDR3 has 15 amino acids. V was cut by 3 bases and J by 0 bases, with 12 bases left in between.